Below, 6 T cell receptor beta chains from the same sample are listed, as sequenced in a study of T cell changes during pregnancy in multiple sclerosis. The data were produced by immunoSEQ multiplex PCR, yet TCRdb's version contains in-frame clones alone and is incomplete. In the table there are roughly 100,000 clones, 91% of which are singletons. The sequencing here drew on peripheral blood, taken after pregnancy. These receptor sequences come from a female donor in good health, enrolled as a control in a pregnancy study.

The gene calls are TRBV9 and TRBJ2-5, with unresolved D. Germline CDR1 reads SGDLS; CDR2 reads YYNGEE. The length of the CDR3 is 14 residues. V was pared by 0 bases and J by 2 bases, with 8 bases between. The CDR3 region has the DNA TGTGCCAGCAGCGTAGGGGCAGCTCAAGAGACCCAGTACTTC. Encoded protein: CASSVGAAQETQYF.

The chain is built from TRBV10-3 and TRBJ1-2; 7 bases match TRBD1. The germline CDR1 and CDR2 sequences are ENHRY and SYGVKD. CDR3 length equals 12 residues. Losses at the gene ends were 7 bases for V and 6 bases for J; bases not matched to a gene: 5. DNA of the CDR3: TGTGCCATCATGGCCGACAGGGATGGCTACACCTTC. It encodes CAIMADRDGYTF.

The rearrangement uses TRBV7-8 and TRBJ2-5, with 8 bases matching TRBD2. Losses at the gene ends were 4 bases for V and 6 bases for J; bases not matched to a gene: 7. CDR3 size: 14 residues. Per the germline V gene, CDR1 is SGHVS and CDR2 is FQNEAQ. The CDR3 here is CASSSPGLGKTQYF. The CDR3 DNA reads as TGTGCCAGCAGCTCCCCGGGACTAGGGAAGACCCAGTACTTC.

This CDR3 reads CASSLLGGPSNQPQHF. CDR3 DNA: TGTGCCAGCAGCTTACTGGGGGGTCCTAGCAATCAGCCCCAGCATTTT. The chain is built from TRBV7-2 and TRBJ1-5; tentative D call: TRBD1 (5 bases). CDR3 size: 16 residues. Trimming pared 2 bases from V and 0 bases from J, leaving 11 bases between. In germline, CDR1 is SGHTA, CDR2 FQGNSA. The entire variable domain, with the rest obtained from reference TRBV7-2 and TRBJ1-5, is as follows: GAGVSQSPSNKVTEKGKDVELRCDPISGHTALYWYRQSLGQGLEFLIYFQGNSAPDKSGLPSDRFSAERTGGSVSTLTIQRTQQEDSAVYLCASSLLGGPSNQPQHFGDGTRLSIL.

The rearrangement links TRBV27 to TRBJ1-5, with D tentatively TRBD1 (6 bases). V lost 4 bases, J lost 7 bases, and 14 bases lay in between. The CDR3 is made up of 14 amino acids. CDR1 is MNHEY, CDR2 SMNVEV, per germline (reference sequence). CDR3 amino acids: CASSYTGSGQPQHF. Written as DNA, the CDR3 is TGTGCCAGCAGTTATACAGGGTCGGGGCAGCCCCAGCATTTT.

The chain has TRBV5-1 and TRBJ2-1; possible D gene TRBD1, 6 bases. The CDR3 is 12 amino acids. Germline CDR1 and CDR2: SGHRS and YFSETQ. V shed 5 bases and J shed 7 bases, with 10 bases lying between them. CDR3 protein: CASRVGTNEQFF. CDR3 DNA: TGCGCCAGCAGAGTCGGGACAAATGAGCAGTTCTTC.